This T cell receptor beta chain comes out of a study of T-cell memory formation after mild COVID-19 (dated by TCRdb to about 2021). At the level of the whole study: TCR sequence clusters from the two donors were found to be largely donor specific. Longitudinal TCRalpha and TCRbeta repertoire sequencing tracked T-cell clones expanding and contracting after mild COVID-19 in two donors. Two young, previously healthy adult volunteers made up the cohort, one male and one female. Overall study outcomes, separate from this receptor: The study included only two mild cases, and larger cohorts that include severe cases with pre-infection samples were judged to be necessary. Balanced CD4/CD8 phenotypes were observed for clones contracting from day 15 to 85, whereas a bias towards CD4+ was observed for a second wave of clones expanding from day 15 to 37. The second-wave clones that peaked on day 37 were not confirmed to be SARS-CoV-2 specific. The detection of some responding clones in pre-infection memory suggests that pre-existing cross-reactive memory T cells joined the SARS-CoV-2 response. Contracting CD4+ clones appeared mostly in the CM and EM memory subsets, whereas CD8+ clones were enriched in EMRA.

Taken from the germline V gene, the CDR1 and CDR2 loops are SNHLY and FYNNEI. The germline V end is reduced by 10 bases and the J end by 5 bases; junction bases left unmatched: 10. The CDR3, cysteine through phenylalanine, is 14 amino acids long. Only the CDR3 DNA is retained, 42 bases long and in frame from the first base. This clonotype was detected many times. The target of this receptor is not known. Per-base qualities were not stored, and no clone one base away is much larger. Ficoll-Paque density gradient centrifugation was the method used to isolate PBMCs. TCRdb names Illumina NovaSeq 6000 as the instrument used. TCRalpha and TCRbeta cDNA libraries were built by 5'RACE with constant-segment primers, adding sample barcodes and unique molecular identifiers. Trizol reagent was used to extract RNA from every sample. Amplification of the libraries took two PCR steps, and the second step added a second sample barcode plus Illumina TruSeq adapters. Libraries were sequenced on an Illumina NovaSeq with 2 x 150 bp paired-end reads. As for how the authors treated the data: The reads were demultiplexed and collapsed into UMI-guided consensus sequences using migec v1.2.7. Using mixcr v2.1.11, UMI consensuses were aligned to TRA and TRB V and J templates and then assembled into clonotypes. Expanded or contracted clonotypes were those called significant by both edgeR and NoisET, with noise models trained on biological replicates. edgeR calls used a false discovery rate-adjusted p below 0.01 and a log2 fold-change threshold of 1. As an exploratory analysis of dynamics, max-normalized trajectories of the 1000 most abundant clonotypes were examined by PCA with hierarchical clustering. The CD4 or CD8 phenotype of responding clones was assigned using the separately sequenced CD4+ and CD8+ repertoires. TCRdb reran the public reads through fastp at Q25 and MiXCR, keeping productive beta chains. Each entry merges the rows of one CDR3 protein and shows their most common DNA and genes. In this record, the V and J calls reflect TCRdb's handling and not the investigators' own analysis. This sample holds approximately 290,000 distinct CDR3 sequences; roughly a fifth were observed only once. 20% to 25% of the sample belongs to the ten largest clones.

This clonotype was obtained from a man between 18 and 29 years old who had mild COVID-19 (a few samples of this study predate the infection). The sample titles of this study are shuffled in the database, so cell type and time point are left out; the donor was told from shared clones. The chain joins TRBV2 to TRBJ1-5; 8 nucleotides in the junction match TRBD1. The sequenced sample consisted of PBMCs or a T cell subset sorted from them (not recorded which). In nucleotides, the sequence is TGTGCCACAAGGACAGGGTATGTGGATCAGCCCCAGCATTTT. The encoded protein is CATRTGYVDQPQHF.